One sample yielded the 12 T cell receptor beta chains listed below, sequenced in a study of cytomegalovirus exposure and HLA in healthy donors. The study ran its PCR with 60 Vbeta and 13 Jbeta primers. Profiled with immunoSEQ multiplex PCR; TCRdb holds only in-frame clones, not every one. The sample carries about 70,000 clones, 74% recorded once. The sequenced material came from PBMCs. Receptor source: a human donor in good health.

This clone was recorded once. This chain uses TRBV30 with TRBJ1-2; 11 bases map to TRBD1. CDR1 GTSNPN and CDR2 SVGIG come from the germline V gene (reference sequence). The CDR3 is 14 residues long. Unmatched junction bases numbered 7, after V lost 2 bases and J lost 8 bases. The CDR3, as DNA: TGTGCCTGGAGTCCCGGGACAGGGGGTTTAGGCTACACCTTC. Encoded protein: CAWSPGTGGLGYTF.

The rearrangement joins TRBV2 to TRBJ1-3; D is ambiguous. CDR3 length equals 15 residues. Germline CDR1 is SNHLY and CDR2 is FYNNEI. V was clipped by 2 bases and J by 0 bases, with 8 bases between them. The CDR3 spells CASSELKSSGNTIYF. The DNA of the CDR3 is TGTGCCAGCAGTGAACTAAAGAGCTCTGGAAACACCATATATTTT.

This CDR3 is CSVGREAQDEQYF. As DNA, the CDR3 is TGCAGCGTTGGGCGGGAGGCCCAGGACGAGCAGTACTTC. V gene TRBV29-1 combines with J gene TRBJ2-7, with 8 nucleotides matching TRBD2. The J segment lost 5 bases and the V segment lost 4 bases, leaving 7 bases of the junction unmatched. This CDR3 has 13 residues. Germline V CDR1 and CDR2: SQVTM, ANQGSEA.

The table lists this clone with a count of one. The V gene is TRBV10-2, the J gene TRBJ1-1; TRBD1 matches at 7 bases. CDR1 and CDR2 from the germline V gene are WSHSY and SAAADI. This CDR3 is 15 amino acids long. The V and J ends lost 3 bases and 11 bases, in that order; junction bases with no gene match: 15. Here the CDR3 DNA reads TGCGCCAGCAGTGATATTAAGGGGGCGCGGGGATGGGCTTTCTTT. Translated: CASSDIKGARGWAFF.

The chain carries TRBV5-1 and TRBJ1-1; D is unresolved. CDR1 SGHRS and CDR2 YFSETQ come from the germline V gene. The length of the CDR3 is 13 residues. The ends were cut back, 2 bases at V and 1 base at J, with 6 bases in the middle. The CDR3 bases are TGCGCCAGCAGCTTTTTAGAGAACACTGAAGCTTTCTTT. Amino acid sequence: CASSFLENTEAFF.

The sample holds a few counts of this clone. The chain is built from TRBV7-9 and TRBJ1-4; a weak D match, TRBD1 (5 bases). Deletions cut 6 bases from V and 0 bases from J, with 14 bases between. The CDR3 is 16 amino acids. Germline CDR1 reads SEHNR; CDR2 reads FQNEAQ (reference sequence). The DNA for the CDR3 is TGTGCCAGCAGTCCCGCCCGGGGGGCAACTAATGAAAAACTGTTTTTT. Its protein product is CASSPARGATNEKLFF. Filled out from reference TRBV7-9 and TRBJ1-4, the complete variable domain reads DTGVSQNPRHKITKRGQNVTFRCDPISEHNRLYWYRQTLGQGPEFLTYFQNEAQLEKSRLLSDRFSAERPKGSFSTLEIQRTEQGDSAMYLCASSPARGATNEKLFFGSGTQLSVL.

The CDR3 spells CATSREATGRGSDTQYF. The CDR3 DNA sequence: TGTGCCACCAGCAGAGAAGCAACCGGGAGAGGGTCAGATACGCAGTATTTT. The rearrangement uses TRBV15 and TRBJ2-3; D may be TRBD2 (6 bases). CDR1 and CDR2 from the germline V gene are LNHNV and YYDKDF (reference sequence). There are 17 residues in the CDR3. Trimming pared 0 bases from V and 4 bases from J, leaving 17 bases between.

This sequence joins TRBV27 and TRBJ2-7, with 12 bases lining up with TRBD2. J was trimmed by 0 bases and V by 5 bases; bases with no gene match: 5. CDR1 and CDR2 (germline): MNHEY, SMNVEV (reference sequence). This CDR3 contains 16 residues. CDR3 loop: CASSQTSGSSSYEQYF. DNA of the CDR3: TGTGCCAGCAGTCAGACTAGCGGGAGTTCCTCCTACGAGCAGTACTTC.

This clone was recorded once. The rearrangement joins TRBV6-7 to TRBJ2-7, with 10 bases aligning to TRBD1. TRBV6-7 counts as an open reading frame of uncertain function. The V gene end was trimmed by 7 bases and the J gene end by 5 bases; junction bases not matched to a gene: 8. This CDR3 comprises 14 residues. Here the CDR3 DNA reads TGTGCCAGCATCTACCGGGACAGGGGTCACGAGCAGTACTTC. Encoded protein: CASIYRDRGHEQYF.

The rearrangement joins TRBV28 to TRBJ1-2; a possible D gene is TRBD1 (5 bases). CDR1 and CDR2 from the germline V gene are MDHEN and SYDVKM. The CDR3 covers 14 residues. The ends were cut back, 2 bases at V and 4 bases at J, with 11 bases in the middle. CDR3 amino acids: CASSLLGGSYGYTF. In DNA, the CDR3 is TGTGCCAGCAGTTTACTCGGGGGATCCTATGGCTACACCTTC.

CDR3: CAISERAGEYADTQYF. The CDR3 region has the DNA TGTGCCATCAGTGAGCGAGCGGGAGAATACGCAGATACGCAGTATTTT. V is TRBV10-3 and J is TRBJ2-3, with TRBD2 matching 8 bases. V was clipped by 2 bases and J by 4 bases; unmatched bases: 8. Germline-derived CDR1 and CDR2 are ENHRY and SYGVKD. The CDR3 is made up of 16 amino acids.

The chain is built from TRBV30 and TRBJ1-2, with 8 bases fitting TRBD1. This CDR3 comprises 19 residues. V lost 2 bases and J lost 8; bases outside the gene matches: 25. Germline assignment: CDR1 GTSNPN and CDR2 SVGIG (reference sequence). The CDR3 region is CAWSPAPRRDRGGSEGYTF. The CDR3 bases are TGTGCCTGGAGTCCCGCCCCCCGCCGCGACAGGGGCGGGTCGGAGGGCTACACCTTC.